These T cell receptor beta chains were read from a single sample in a study of T cell responses to AZD1222 COVID-19 vaccine. Profiled with immunoSEQ multiplex PCR; TCRdb holds only in-frame clones, not every one. The repertoire holds 130,000 or so clones, with approximately 95% as singletons. The sequences come from peripheral blood, collected on day 0 of MenACWY control vaccination. These receptors were collected from an adult in good health. CDR3s include the opening cysteine and the closing phenylalanine or tryptophan. A D gene is named only where the DNA matches it firmly. Clone size is shown for a subset of rows, as once, few, many or a class of expanded clone.

-	TRBJ1-2	TRBV5-1	-	TGCGCCAGCAGCTCGGGACTTGACAGATTACCACACTATGGCTACACCTTC	CASSSGLDRLPHYGYTF
-	TRBJ2-3	TRBV2	-	TGTGCCCGCCGGGTTGGAGATACGCAGTATTTT	CARRVGDTQYF
once	TRBJ1-5	TRBV9	TRBD1	TGTGCCAGCAGTGAAGACGGGACAGCCGATCAGCCCCAGCATTTT	CASSEDGTADQPQHF
-	TRBJ2-5	TRBV30	-	TGTGCCTGGAGTGTACGTGCGCCGGGAGAGACCCAGTACTTC	CAWSVRAPGETQYF
-	TRBJ1-1	TRBV2	-	TGTGCCAGCAGTGAAACGAGAGGGATGAACACTGAAGCTTTCTTT	CASSETRGMNTEAFF
-	TRBJ1-2	TRBV19	-	TGTGCCAGTAGTACCGGGGGACTATCTAACTATGGCTACACCTTC	CASSTGGLSNYGYTF
-	TRBJ1-3	TRBV6-5	TRBD1	TGTGCCAGCAGGACAGACAGGGGCTCTGGAAACACCATATATTTT	CASRTDRGSGNTIYF
-	TRBJ1-5	TRBV5-6	TRBD1	TGTGCCAGCAGCTTGGGCCCGACAGGGCGAGGGGTCCAGCCCCAGCATTTT	CASSLGPTGRGVQPQHF
-	TRBJ2-7	TRBV28	TRBD2	TGTGCCAGCAGTCCACCGTTTGGGTACGGGAGGGATGAGCAGTACTTC	CASSPPFGYGRDEQYF
few	TRBJ2-3	TRBV18	TRBD2	TGTGCCAGCTCACCACCGGGGGCTAGCGGGAGGTCAGATACGCAGTATTTT	CASSPPGASGRSDTQYF
-	TRBJ1-4	TRBV6-5	-	TGTGCCAGCAGTCGCGGCCACGCAACTAATGAAAAACTGTTTTTT	CASSRGHATNEKLFF
-	TRBJ1-3	TRBV4-2	-	TGTGCCAGCAGCCAAGATGGAGGCTCTGGAAACACCATATATTTT	CASSQDGGSGNTIYF
-	TRBJ1-1	TRBV10-3	-	TGTGCCACCCAGGACGCGGTACGGAACACTGAAGCTTTCTTT	CATQDAVRNTEAFF
-	TRBJ2-2	TRBV30	-	TGTGCCTGGATGTTATCCGGCACAATAAACACCGGGGAGCTGTTTTTT	CAWMLSGTINTGELFF
-	TRBJ2-7	TRBV28	-	TGTGCCAGCAGTTTTTCGGGCAGGGCCCCTTACGAGCAGTACTTC	CASSFSGRAPYEQYF
-	TRBJ1-2	TRBV6-2/TRBV6-3	-	TGTGCCAGCAGTTACTCGGATCGGGGGACCGTCCATGGCTACACCTTC	CASSYSDRGTVHGYTF
-	TRBJ2-5	TRBV7-2	TRBD2	TGTGCCAGCAGCCCCGGGACTAGCATACTCCAAGAGACCCAGTACTTC	CASSPGTSILQETQYF
-	TRBJ1-5	TRBV19	-	TGTGCCAGTAGCGGGGGCACCGGGCCCCAGCATTTT	CASSGGTGPQHF
-	TRBJ1-5	TRBV28	-	TGTGCCAGCAGCCTTAAGAGGGTCCCGACACGCAATCAGCCCCAGCATTTT	CASSLKRVPTRNQPQHF
-	TRBJ2-7	TRBV30	-	TGTGCCTGGAGTCCGGGCTACGAGCAGTACTTC	CAWSPGYEQYF
-	TRBJ2-7	TRBV7-9	-	TGTGCCAGCAGCTTAGAAACAGGGAACGAGCAGTACTTC	CASSLETGNEQYF
few	TRBJ2-2	TRBV12-5	-	TGTGCTAGTGGCCCGGGACGGAAAAACACCGGGGAGCTGTTTTTT	CASGPGRKNTGELFF
-	TRBJ2-1	TRBV24-1	-	TGTGCCTCAAGCCGGGGGAGATACAATGAGCAGTTCTTC	CASSRGRYNEQFF
-	TRBJ2-7	TRBV6-5	-	TGTGCCAGCAGTTACATTGCGGAGACCTACGAGCAGTACTTC	CASSYIAETYEQYF
-	TRBJ2-3	TRBV10-2	-	TGCGCCAGCAGTGAGACTAGCACAGATACGCAGTATTTT	CASSETSTDTQYF
few	TRBJ1-1	TRBV6-1	-	TGTGCCAGCAGTGACAGGGTAGGGTTTGTCGCTTTCTTT	CASSDRVGFVAFF
-	TRBJ1-1	TRBV9	-	TGTGCCAGCAGCGTAGAACCCAGGGCTGTCGGGGGCACTGAAGCTTTCTTT	CASSVEPRAVGGTEAFF
-	TRBJ2-1	TRBV5-4	-	TGTGCCAGCAGCCCGGGGGACTCCCGCGCTGAGCAGTTCTTC	CASSPGDSRAEQFF
-	TRBJ1-1	TRBV20-1	-	TGCAGTGCCCTAGAGAACACTGAAGCTTTCTTT	CSALENTEAFF
-	TRBJ2-3	TRBV2	TRBD2	TGTGCCAGCAGGCCTAGCGGGAGGGCCTCAGATACGCAGTATTTT	CASRPSGRASDTQYF
-	TRBJ1-1	TRBV27	TRBD1	TGTGCCAGCAGTCTCAAACGACAGGGGGTTGAAGCTTTCTTT	CASSLKRQGVEAFF
-	TRBJ2-7	TRBV1	-	TGCACCAGCAGCCAAGATGAAACCTACGAGCAGTACTTC	CTSSQDETYEQYF
-	TRBJ1-3	TRBV7-9	-	TGTGCCAGCAGCCTATTGGGTCCCTCTGGAAACACCATATATTTT	CASSLLGPSGNTIYF
-	TRBJ2-7	TRBV5-1	TRBD1	TGCGCCAGCAGCTGGGACAGGTCCGGCGAGCAGTACTTC	CASSWDRSGEQYF